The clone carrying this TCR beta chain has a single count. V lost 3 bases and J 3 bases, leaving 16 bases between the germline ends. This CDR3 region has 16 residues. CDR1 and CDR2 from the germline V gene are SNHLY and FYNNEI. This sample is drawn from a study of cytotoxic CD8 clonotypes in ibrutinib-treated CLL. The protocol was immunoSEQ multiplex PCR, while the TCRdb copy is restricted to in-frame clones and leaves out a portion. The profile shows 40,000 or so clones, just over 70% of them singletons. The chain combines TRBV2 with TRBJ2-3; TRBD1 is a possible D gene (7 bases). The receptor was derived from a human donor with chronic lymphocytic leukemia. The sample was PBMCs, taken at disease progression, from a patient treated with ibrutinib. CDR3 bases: TGTGCCAGCAGTGAGCATTCAGGGGGAGGAACAGATACGCAGTATTTT. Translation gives CASSEHSGGGTDTQYF. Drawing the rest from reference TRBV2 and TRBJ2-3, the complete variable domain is EPEVTQTPSHQVTQMGQEVILRCVPISNHLYFYWYRQILGQKVEFLVSFYNNEISEKSEIFDDQFSVERPDGSNFTLKIRSTKLEDSAMYFCASSEHSGGGTDTQYFGPGTRLTVL.